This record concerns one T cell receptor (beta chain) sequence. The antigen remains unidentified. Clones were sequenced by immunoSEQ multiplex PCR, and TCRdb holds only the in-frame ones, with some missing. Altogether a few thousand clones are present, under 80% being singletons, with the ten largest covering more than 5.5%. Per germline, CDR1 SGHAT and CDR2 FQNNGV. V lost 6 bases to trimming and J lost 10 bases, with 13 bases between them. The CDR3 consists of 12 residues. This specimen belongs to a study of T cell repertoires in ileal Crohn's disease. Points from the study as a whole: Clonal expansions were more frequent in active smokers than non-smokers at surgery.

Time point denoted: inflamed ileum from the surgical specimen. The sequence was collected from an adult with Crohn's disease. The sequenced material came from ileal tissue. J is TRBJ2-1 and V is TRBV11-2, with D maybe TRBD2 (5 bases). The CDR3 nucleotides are TGTGCCAGCAGTCGGGGATTCGGCGAGCAGTTCTTC. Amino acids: CASSRGFGEQFF.